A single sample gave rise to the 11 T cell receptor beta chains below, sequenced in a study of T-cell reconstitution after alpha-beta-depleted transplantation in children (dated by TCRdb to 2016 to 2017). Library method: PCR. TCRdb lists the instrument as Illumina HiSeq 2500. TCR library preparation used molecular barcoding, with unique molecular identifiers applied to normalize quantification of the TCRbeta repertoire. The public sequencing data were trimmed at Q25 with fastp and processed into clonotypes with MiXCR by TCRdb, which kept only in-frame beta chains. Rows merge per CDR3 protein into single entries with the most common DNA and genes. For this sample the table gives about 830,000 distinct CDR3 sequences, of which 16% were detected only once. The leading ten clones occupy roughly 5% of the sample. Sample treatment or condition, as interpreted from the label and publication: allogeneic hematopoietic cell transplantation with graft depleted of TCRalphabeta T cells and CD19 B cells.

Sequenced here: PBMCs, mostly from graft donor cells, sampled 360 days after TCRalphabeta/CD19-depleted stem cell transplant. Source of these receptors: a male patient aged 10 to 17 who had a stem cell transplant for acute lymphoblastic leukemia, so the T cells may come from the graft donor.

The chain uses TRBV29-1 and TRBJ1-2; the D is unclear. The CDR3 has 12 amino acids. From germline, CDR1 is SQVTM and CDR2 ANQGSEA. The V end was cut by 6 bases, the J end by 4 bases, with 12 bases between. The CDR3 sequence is CSVPGGSYGYTF. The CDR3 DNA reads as TGCAGCGTGCCAGGCGGAAGCTATGGCTACACCTTC.

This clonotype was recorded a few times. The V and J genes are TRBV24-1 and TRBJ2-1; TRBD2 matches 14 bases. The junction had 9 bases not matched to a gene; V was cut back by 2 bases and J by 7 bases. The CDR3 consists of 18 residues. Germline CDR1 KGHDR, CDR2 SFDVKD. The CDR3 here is CATSDSGLAGELGNEQFF. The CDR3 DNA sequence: TGTGCCACCAGTGATTCGGGACTAGCGGGAGAATTGGGAAATGAGCAGTTCTTC.

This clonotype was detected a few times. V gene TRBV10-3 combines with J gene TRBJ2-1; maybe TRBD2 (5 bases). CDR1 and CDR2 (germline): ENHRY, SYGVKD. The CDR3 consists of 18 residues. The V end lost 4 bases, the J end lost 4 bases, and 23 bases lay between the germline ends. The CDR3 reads CAISAPFVELAGYNEQFF. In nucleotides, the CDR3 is TGTGCCATCAGTGCTCCATTCGTAGAGCTAGCTGGTTACAATGAGCAGTTCTTC.

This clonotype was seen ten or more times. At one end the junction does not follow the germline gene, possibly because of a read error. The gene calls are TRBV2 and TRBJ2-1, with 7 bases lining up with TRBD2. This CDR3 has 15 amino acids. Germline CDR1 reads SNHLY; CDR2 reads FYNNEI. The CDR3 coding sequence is TGTGCCAGCAGGGAAGCGGGAAGGTCCTACAATGAGCAGTTCTTC. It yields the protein CASREAGRSYNEQFF. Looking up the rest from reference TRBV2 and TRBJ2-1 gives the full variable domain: EPEVTQTPSHQVTQMGQEVILRCVPISNHLYFYWYRQILGQKVEFLVSFYNNEISEKSEIFDDQFSVERPDGSNFTLKIRSTKLEDSAMYFCASREAGRSYNEQFFGPGTRLTVL.

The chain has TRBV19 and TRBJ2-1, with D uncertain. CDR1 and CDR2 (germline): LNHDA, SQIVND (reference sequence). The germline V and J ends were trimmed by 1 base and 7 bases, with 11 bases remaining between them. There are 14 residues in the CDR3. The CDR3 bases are TGTGCCAGTAGTATAGGGGCCCTTTGGAATGAGCAGTTCTTC. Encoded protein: CASSIGALWNEQFF.

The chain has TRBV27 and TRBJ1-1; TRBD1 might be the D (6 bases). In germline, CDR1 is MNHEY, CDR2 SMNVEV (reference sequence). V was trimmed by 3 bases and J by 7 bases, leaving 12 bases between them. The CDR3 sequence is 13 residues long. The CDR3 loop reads CASSFRGRSEAFF. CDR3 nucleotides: TGTGCCAGCAGTTTTCGGGGGCGTAGTGAAGCTTTCTTT.

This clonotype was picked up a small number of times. This CDR3 reads CSARKTSGRARYEQYF. In DNA form, the CDR3 reads TGCAGTGCTAGGAAGACTAGCGGGAGGGCCCGCTACGAGCAGTACTTC. The genes are TRBV20-1 and TRBJ2-7, with TRBD2 identical over 14 bases. The CDR3 consists of 16 residues. Germline V gene lookup returns CDR1 DFQATT and CDR2 SNEGSKA (reference sequence). Germline trimming cut 3 bases from V and 3 bases from J; bases unmatched to any gene: 7.

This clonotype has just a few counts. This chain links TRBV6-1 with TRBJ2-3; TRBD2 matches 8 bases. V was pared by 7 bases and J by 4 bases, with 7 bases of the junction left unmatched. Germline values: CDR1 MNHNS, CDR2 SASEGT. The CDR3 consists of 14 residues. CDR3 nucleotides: TGTGCCAGCAAACGGGGGGGCCCCCCAGATACGCAGTATTTT. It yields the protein CASKRGGPPDTQYF.

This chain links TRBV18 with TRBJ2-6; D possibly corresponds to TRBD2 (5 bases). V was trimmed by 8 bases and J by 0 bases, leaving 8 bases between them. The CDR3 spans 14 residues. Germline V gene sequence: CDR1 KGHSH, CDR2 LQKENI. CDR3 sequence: CASARDSGANVLTF. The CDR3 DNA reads TGTGCCAGCGCACGGGACTCTGGGGCCAACGTCCTGACTTTC.

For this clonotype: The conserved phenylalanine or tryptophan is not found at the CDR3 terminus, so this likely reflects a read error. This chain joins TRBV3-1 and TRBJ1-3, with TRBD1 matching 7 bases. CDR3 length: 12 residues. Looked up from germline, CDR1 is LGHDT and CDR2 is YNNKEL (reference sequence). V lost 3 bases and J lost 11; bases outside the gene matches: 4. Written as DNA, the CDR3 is TGTGCCAGCAGCCATACCGACAGGGCCATATATCTT. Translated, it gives CASSHTDRAIYL.

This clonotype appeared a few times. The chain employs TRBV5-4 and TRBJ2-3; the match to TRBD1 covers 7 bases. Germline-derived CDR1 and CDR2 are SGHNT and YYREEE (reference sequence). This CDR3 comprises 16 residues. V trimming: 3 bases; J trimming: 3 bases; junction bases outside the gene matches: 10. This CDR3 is CASSSPKGARTDTQYF. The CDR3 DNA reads TGTGCCAGCAGCTCGCCCAAGGGGGCGAGAACAGATACGCAGTATTTT.